A single sample gave rise to the 25 T cell receptor beta chains below, sequenced in a study of CD8 T cells in Susac syndrome. Random-hexamer reverse transcription was applied to roughly 0.5 to 1 ug RNA. MiXCR, applied by TCRdb to the immunoSEQ multiplex PCR reads, yields one record per CDR3 protein. The profile shows about 130,000 distinct CDR3 sequences, 95% of them singletons. The material sequenced was CD8+ T cells from PBMCs. The receptor source for this set is a human donor with Susac syndrome.

The J gene is TRBJ2-1, the V gene TRBV24-1; D may be TRBD2 (6 bases). The V gene's germline CDR1 is KGHDR and CDR2 SFDVKD. The length of the CDR3 is 18 residues. Trimming cost V 3 bases and J 6 bases, with 23 bases left between them. The CDR3 sequence: CATSDPTSFGSVSNEQFF. The CDR3 DNA reads TGTGCCACCAGTGATCCGACTAGTTTTGGGTCGGTATCCAATGAGCAGTTCTTC.

The chain joins TRBV9 to TRBJ2-2, with D possibly being TRBD1 or TRBD2 (5 bases each). Trimming removed 3 bases at V and 6 bases at J, with 12 bases between. Germline loops: CDR1 SGDLS, CDR2 YYNGEE. The CDR3 has 14 amino acids. The CDR3 sequence is CASSEGTTPGELFF. DNA of the CDR3: TGTGCCAGCAGCGAGGGGACCACTCCCGGGGAGCTGTTTTTT.

Concerning this clonotype: An end of the junction does not agree with germline; a read error may underlie this. The chain couples TRBV5-6 to TRBJ2-3; no reliable D call. Germline V lookup: CDR1 SGHDT, CDR2 YYEEEE. CDR3 length: 12 residues. The CDR3 bases are TGTGCCATCAGCCGGGCCCAGGATACGCAGTATTTT. It is translated as CAISRAQDTQYF.

The chain uses TRBV3-1 and TRBJ2-7; TRBD1 or TRBD2 may be the D gene (5 bases each). V dropped 1 base and J dropped 12 bases, with 19 bases sitting between them. Germline CDR1 and CDR2: LGHDT and YNNKEL (reference sequence). The CDR3 is 14 amino acids. CDR3 sequence: CASSQGGDPRGPYF. In nucleotides, the CDR3 is TGTGCCAGCAGCCAAGGTGGGGACCCACGGGGACCGTACTTC.

CDR3 residues: CASSVVANTDTQYF. CDR3 nucleotide sequence: TGTGCCAGCAGCGTAGTAGCGAACACAGATACGCAGTATTTT. V and J are TRBV9 and TRBJ2-3, with a weak D call TRBD2 (5 bases). From germline, CDR1 is SGDLS and CDR2 YYNGEE. The CDR3 contains 14 residues. V was trimmed by 0 bases and J by 2 bases, leaving 7 bases between them.

Here the CDR3 reads CASSLAADYEQYF. The CDR3, as DNA: TGTGCCAGCAGCTTAGCGGCGGACTACGAGCAGTACTTC. The chain employs TRBV7-9 and TRBJ2-7; the D is unclear. Per the germline V gene, CDR1 is SEHNR and CDR2 is FQNEAQ (reference sequence). CDR3 length: 13 residues. V was trimmed by 0 bases and J by 3 bases, leaving 6 bases between them.

This rearrangement joins TRBV28 to TRBJ1-5; 7 bases fit TRBD1. This CDR3 has 15 residues. V shed 5 bases, J shed 4 bases, and the junction held 8 bases outside the gene matches. Germline V gives CDR1 MDHEN, CDR2 SYDVKM. Written as DNA, the CDR3 is TGTGCCAGCAGTCGGAGGACAGGAACGAATCAGCCCCAGCATTTT. This gives the protein CASSRRTGTNQPQHF.

A few counts support this clonotype. V is TRBV2 and J is TRBJ2-7, with D perhaps TRBD1 (6 bases). CDR1 is SNHLY, CDR2 FYNNEI, per germline. V was pared by 4 bases and J by 2 bases, with 6 bases between. The CDR3 has 12 residues. CDR3 in amino acids: CASSGTAYEQYF. The CDR3, as DNA: TGTGCCAGCAGTGGGACAGCCTACGAGCAGTACTTC.

The chain is built from TRBV9 and TRBJ2-1; the D gene is possibly TRBD2 (6 bases). V was trimmed by 2 bases and J by 0 bases, leaving 12 bases between them. CDR3 size: 16 residues. CDR1 SGDLS and CDR2 YYNGEE come from the germline V gene. CDR3 sequence reads: CASSVRRDDSYNEQFF. CDR3 DNA: TGTGCCAGCAGCGTCCGGCGGGACGACTCCTACAATGAGCAGTTCTTC.

J is TRBJ1-5 and V is TRBV6-5; 8 bases align to TRBD1. This CDR3 region has 14 residues. Looked up from germline, CDR1 is MNHEY and CDR2 is SVGAGI. Trimming took 6 bases from V and 8 from J; bases not matched to a gene: 9. CDR3 bases: TGTGCCAGCAGAGAAGAGGGACAGGCGGAGCCCCAGCATTTT. Encoded protein: CASREEGQAEPQHF.

This chain uses TRBV5-1 with TRBJ1-5; the D gene is possibly TRBD1 (5 bases). The CDR3 is made up of 15 amino acids. Germline-derived CDR1 and CDR2 are SGHRS and YFSETQ. Trimming shortened V by 2 bases and J by 0 bases, and 9 bases separated the two germline ends. The CDR3 loop is CASSFRGDSNQPQHF. CDR3 in DNA: TGCGCCAGCAGCTTTCGAGGGGATAGCAATCAGCCCCAGCATTTT.

CDR3: CASSQEGFGGPSTDTQYF. The DNA of the CDR3 is TGCGCCAGCAGCCAAGAAGGATTCGGAGGTCCCAGCACAGATACGCAGTATTTT. This chain uses TRBV4-1 with TRBJ2-3; perhaps TRBD2 as D (5 bases). V gave up 0 bases and J gave up 0 bases, with 16 bases separating them. The CDR3 loop spans 18 amino acids. Germline V CDR1 and CDR2: MGHRA, YSYEKL.

The chain couples TRBV25-1 to TRBJ2-7; 7 bases are shared with TRBD2. Germline CDR1 is MGHDK and CDR2 is SYGVNS. This CDR3 spans 15 amino acids. V trimming: 1 base; J trimming: 2 bases; junction bases outside the gene matches: 5. The CDR3 region is CASSEFGGSPYEQYF. The CDR3 DNA reads as TGTGCCAGCAGTGAATTCGGGGGGTCGCCCTACGAGCAGTACTTC.

This chain connects TRBV7-3 to TRBJ2-1; D is perhaps TRBD1 (6 bases). CDR3 size: 15 residues. Deletions cut 2 bases from V and 2 bases from J, with 10 bases between. Germline lookup yields CDR1 SGHTA and CDR2 FQGTGA. CDR3 bases: TGTGCCAGCAGCTTATTTGCAGGGGCCTACAATGAGCAGTTCTTC. Translated: CASSLFAGAYNEQFF.

V gene TRBV10-2 combines with J gene TRBJ2-4, with D uncertain. V lost 3 bases and J 11 bases, leaving 11 bases between the germline ends. This CDR3 contains 12 residues. Germline CDR1 WSHSY, CDR2 SAAADI. CDR3 sequence reads: CASSEVVDVQYF. The CDR3, as DNA: TGCGCCAGCAGTGAAGTAGTCGACGTTCAGTACTTC.

This sequence joins TRBV27 and TRBJ2-5; D assignment may be TRBD1 or TRBD2 (5 bases each). V was cut by 6 bases and J by 5 bases, with 19 bases left in between. Germline V gives CDR1 MNHEY, CDR2 SMNVEV (reference sequence). The CDR3 spans 15 residues. The CDR3 DNA sequence: TGTGCCAGCAGCCGCTGGACACTCACGGGGGAGACCCAGTACTTC. Its translation: CASSRWTLTGETQYF.

This chain uses TRBV6-2 or TRBV6-3 with TRBJ2-1; D call uncertain. Trimming removed 0 bases at V and 9 bases at J, with 12 bases between. The germline CDR1 and CDR2 sequences are MNHEY and SVGEGT. The CDR3 is 14 residues long. CDR3 DNA sequence: TGTGCCAGCAGTTACTCCCGTGTCAACAGTGAGCAGTTCTTC. It specifies CASSYSRVNSEQFF.

The V and J genes are TRBV20-1 and TRBJ2-7; TRBD2 aligns across 12 bases. Germline values: CDR1 DFQATT, CDR2 SNEGSKA (reference sequence). V lost 1 base, J lost 0 bases, and 19 bases stayed unmatched. The CDR3 covers 21 residues. The chain's CDR3 is CSARVRTSGTLGDGPSYEQYF. The CDR3 DNA follows: TGCAGTGCTAGAGTTCGGACTAGCGGGACCCTAGGCGATGGGCCCTCCTACGAGCAGTACTTC.

The chain joins TRBV4-1 to TRBJ1-1; TRBD1 is a possible D gene (6 bases). This CDR3 has 14 residues. Germline CDR1 reads MGHRA; CDR2 reads YSYEKL. Trimming took 1 base from V and 10 from J, leaving 16 bases between them. CDR3 protein: CASSQADMDRGAFF. In DNA form, the CDR3 reads TGCGCCAGCAGCCAAGCCGACATGGACAGAGGAGCTTTCTTT.

This chain connects TRBV28 to TRBJ2-1; 9 bases are shared with TRBD2. The CDR3 runs to 14 residues. Germline V gene lookup returns CDR1 MDHEN and CDR2 SYDVKM. V gave up 3 bases and J gave up 10 bases; unmatched junction bases: 7. The DNA of the CDR3 is TGTGCCAGCAGTTTCGTGCGGGAGGGCCGGGAGCAGTTCTTC. Protein: CASSFVREGREQFF. Drawing the rest from reference TRBV28 and TRBJ2-1, the complete variable domain is DVKVTQSSRYLVKRTGEKVFLECVQDMDHENMFWYRQDPGLGLRLIYFSYDVKMKEKGDIPEGYSVSREKKERFSLILESASTNQTSMYLCASSFVREGREQFFGPGTRLTVL.

The J gene is TRBJ2-3, the V gene TRBV4-1; D is ambiguous. From germline, CDR1 is MGHRA and CDR2 YSYEKL. The CDR3 extends over 15 amino acids. The germline V and J ends were trimmed by 1 base and 0 bases, with 8 bases remaining between them. Here the CDR3 reads CASSQAESSTDTQYF. CDR3 nucleotide sequence: TGCGCCAGCAGCCAAGCTGAGAGTAGCACAGATACGCAGTATTTT.

This clonotype was observed a handful of times. The chain recombines TRBV9 with TRBJ2-1; 9 bases match TRBD2. Trimming took 0 bases from V and 8 from J; bases not matched to a gene: 9. This CDR3 contains 16 residues. Germline loops: CDR1 SGDLS, CDR2 YYNGEE. The CDR3 DNA sequence: TGTGCCAGCAGCGTAGGGCCAGCGGGAGGCGGGGATGAGCAGTTCTTC. It is translated as CASSVGPAGGGDEQFF.

In this sample, this clonotype turned up once. This chain uses TRBV5-8 with TRBJ2-3, with a tentative D call TRBD1 (6 bases). Germline V gene data show CDR1 as SGHTS and CDR2 as YDEGEE. Deletions cut 1 base from V and 6 bases from J, with 9 bases between. This CDR3 spans 13 amino acids. The CDR3 here is CASSLRGTDTQYF. The CDR3 nucleotides are TGTGCCAGCAGCTTGAGGGGGACCGATACGCAGTATTTT. The full variable domain, completed using reference TRBV5-8 and TRBJ2-3, is EAGVTQSPTHLIKTRGQQATLRCSPISGHTSVYWYQQALGLGLQFLLWYDEGEERNRGNFPPRFSGRQFPNYSSELNVNALELEDSALYLCASSLRGTDTQYFGPGTRLTVL.

The chain joins TRBV6-5 to TRBJ1-2, with TRBD1 matching over 7 bases. Germline CDR1 is MNHEY and CDR2 is SVGAGI. Trimming removed 2 bases from V and 3 bases from J; junction bases left unmatched: 3. CDR3 size: 14 residues. The CDR3 protein is CASSYAQGDYGYTF. The CDR3, as DNA: TGTGCCAGCAGTTACGCGCAGGGGGACTATGGCTACACCTTC.

This sequence joins TRBV30 and TRBJ2-5; D not certain. Looked up from germline, CDR1 is GTSNPN and CDR2 is SVGIG (reference sequence). Trimming removed 3 bases from V and 1 base from J, with 12 bases in between. The CDR3 is 14 amino acids. The CDR3 reads CAWSARRSQETQYF. In DNA form, the CDR3 reads TGTGCCTGGAGCGCTCGACGATCCCAAGAGACCCAGTACTTC.